This T cell receptor (beta chain) stems from a study of T cell responses to AZD1222 COVID-19 vaccine. TCRdb's table, derived via immunoSEQ multiplex PCR, lists solely in-frame clones and lacks some. Among 150,000 or so clones listed, roughly 91% were seen once. Trimming at V came to 0 bases and at J to 2 bases, leaving 11 bases not matched to a gene. The germline V gene encodes CDR1 LGHDT and CDR2 YNNKEL (reference sequence). The CDR3 has 18 amino acids. General study points: Nearly half of the spike-specific TCRs reportedly recognize variant regions that carry no mutations. Repertoire collection took place solely once the T cell response had peaked.

On this clone itself: What it recognizes is unknown.

This clonotype was sampled from an adult in good health. The chain recombines TRBV3-1 (or the pseudogene TRBV3-2) with TRBJ2-3; TRBD2 aligns across 7 bases. Source: peripheral blood, taken on day 0 of AZD1222 vaccination. CDR3 nucleotide sequence: TGTGCCAGCAGCCAAGAGAGTCGAGGGAGGGCCGACACAGATACGCAGTATTTT. Amino acid sequence: CASSQESRGRADTDTQYF.